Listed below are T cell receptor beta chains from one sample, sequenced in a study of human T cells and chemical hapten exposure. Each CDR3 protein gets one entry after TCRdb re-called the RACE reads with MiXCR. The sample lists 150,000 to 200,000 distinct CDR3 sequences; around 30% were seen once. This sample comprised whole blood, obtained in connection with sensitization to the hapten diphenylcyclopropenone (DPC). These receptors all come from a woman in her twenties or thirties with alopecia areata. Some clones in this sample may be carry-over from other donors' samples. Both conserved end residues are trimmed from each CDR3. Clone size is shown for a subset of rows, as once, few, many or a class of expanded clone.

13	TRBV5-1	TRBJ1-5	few	ASSLSPTSGQPQH
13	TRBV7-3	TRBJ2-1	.	ASSVIGTNYNEQF
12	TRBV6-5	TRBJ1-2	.	ASSPSADNYGYT
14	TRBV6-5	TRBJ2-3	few	ASSSYSGRGTDTQY
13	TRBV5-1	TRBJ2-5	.	ASQAGQGRQETQY
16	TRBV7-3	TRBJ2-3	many	ASSLTGQSPLNTDTQY
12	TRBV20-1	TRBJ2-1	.	SARIAGGHNEQF
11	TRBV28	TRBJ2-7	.	ASSVYSTYEQY
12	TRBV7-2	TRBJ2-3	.	ASSSVWGPDTQY
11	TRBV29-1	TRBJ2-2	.	SVRASLTGELF
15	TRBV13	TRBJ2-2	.	ASSLEGTSGDTGELF
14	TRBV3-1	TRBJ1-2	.	ASSQTGQGSWYGYT
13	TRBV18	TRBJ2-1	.	ASSPRGQIYNEQF
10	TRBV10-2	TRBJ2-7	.	ASRPDRYEQY